Listed here are 27 T cell receptor beta chains from one sample, sequenced in a study of control samples from healthy donors and cancer patients. TCRdb's table, derived via immunoSEQ multiplex PCR, lists solely in-frame clones and lacks some. The sample has over 60,000 clones, 65% to 90% seen once. The material sequenced was blood. All receptors come from a man in his forties in good health.

The chain is built from TRBV13 and TRBJ1-1, with unresolved D. Trimming left V 1 base short and J 4 bases short, with 10 bases between. This CDR3 has 14 residues. Germline V gene lookup returns CDR1 PRHDT and CDR2 FYEKMQ (reference sequence). CDR3 in amino acids: CASSLEGRSTEAFF. CDR3 nucleotides: TGTGCCAGCAGCTTAGAGGGCAGGAGCACTGAAGCTTTCTTT.

The chain uses TRBV7-2 and TRBJ1-6, with 8 nucleotides matching TRBD1. Germline V gene data show CDR1 as SGHTA and CDR2 as FQGNSA. J gave up 9 bases and V 1 base, and 5 bases lay outside the gene matches. The CDR3 has 15 amino acids. This chain's CDR3 is CASSLVGQGTSPLHF. The DNA for the CDR3 is TGTGCCAGCAGCTTAGTTGGACAGGGCACTTCACCCCTCCACTTT.

The chain couples TRBV30 to TRBJ1-2; 8 nucleotides align to TRBD1. This CDR3 has 15 amino acids. V was clipped by 2 bases and J by 3 bases; unmatched bases: 8. CDR1 GTSNPN and CDR2 SVGIG come from the germline V gene (reference sequence). CDR3 coding DNA: TGTGCCTGGAGTCCCCCGGACAGGGTTCACTATGGCTACACCTTC. Its translation is CAWSPPDRVHYGYTF.

The V and J genes are TRBV7-9 and TRBJ2-3, with 15 bases identical to TRBD2. Per the germline V gene, CDR1 is SEHNR and CDR2 is FQNEAQ (reference sequence). This CDR3 is built from 16 residues. V shed 4 bases, J shed 4 bases, and the junction held 3 bases outside the gene matches. The CDR3 DNA reads TGTGCCAGCAGCTCGAGGACTAGCGGGGGGGCAGATACGCAGTATTTT. Translating gives CASSSRTSGGADTQYF.

This rearrangement joins TRBV29-1 to TRBJ1-1; TRBD1 might be the D (6 bases). V lost 7 bases to trimming and J lost 1 base, with 16 bases between them. CDR3 size: 14 residues. From germline, CDR1 is SQVTM and CDR2 ANQGSEA. CDR3: CSAGVTGSNTEAFF. The CDR3 DNA sequence: TGCAGCGCCGGTGTGACAGGATCGAACACTGAAGCTTTCTTT.

The chain is built from TRBV19 and TRBJ2-3; 13 nucleotides match TRBD2. The CDR3 consists of 16 residues. The junction had 6 bases not matched to a gene; V was cut back by 6 bases and J by 3 bases. CDR1 and CDR2 (germline): LNHDA, SQIVND (reference sequence). The CDR3 is CASSRTSGRGTDTQYF. In DNA form, the CDR3 reads TGTGCCAGTAGCAGGACTAGCGGGAGAGGGACAGATACGCAGTATTTT. The whole variable domain, remainder taken from reference TRBV19 and TRBJ2-3, is DGGITQSPKYLFRKEGQNVTLSCEQNLNHDAMYWYRQDPGQGLRLIYYSQIVNDFQKGDIAEGYSVSREKKESFPLTVTSAQKNPTAFYLCASSRTSGRGTDTQYFGPGTRLTVL.

The chain links TRBV30 to TRBJ2-5, with 13 bases identical to TRBD2. The CDR3 is 16 residues long. Germline V gene data show CDR1 as GTSNPN and CDR2 as SVGIG (reference sequence). Trimming at V came to 2 bases and at J to 4 bases, leaving 7 bases not matched to a gene. CDR3 amino acids: CAWSPRRLAGGETQYF. The CDR3 nucleotides are TGTGCCTGGAGTCCTAGGAGACTAGCGGGAGGAGAGACCCAGTACTTC.

CDR3 bases: TGTGCCAGCTCACCACTTCAGACCGACACCGGGGAGCTGTTTTTT. This translates into CASSPLQTDTGELFF. The chain links TRBV18 to TRBJ2-2; D not resolved. The germline CDR1 and CDR2 sequences are KGHSH and LQKENI. This CDR3 contains 15 residues. Trimming cost V 1 base and J 3 bases, with 9 bases left between them.

The V call is TRBV3-1 (or the pseudogene TRBV3-2), the J call TRBJ1-2; maybe TRBD1 (5 bases). Germline V gene data show CDR1 as LGHDT and CDR2 as YNNKEL (reference sequence). Deletions cut 4 bases from V and 8 bases from J, with 8 bases between. The CDR3 consists of 11 residues. CDR3 bases: TGTGCCAGCAGCCTCAGGGAGGGCTACACCTTC. Translating gives CASSLREGYTF.

The chain is built from TRBV6-1 and TRBJ1-2; D gene ambiguous. Trimming left V 1 base short and J 2 bases short, with 11 bases between. The V gene's germline CDR1 is MNHNS and CDR2 SASEGT. This CDR3 has 15 amino acids. CDR3 nucleotides: TGTGCCAGCAGTGAAGGACTTACAGTAAACTATGGCTACACCTTC. Translating it yields CASSEGLTVNYGYTF.

In this sample, this clone turned up a few times. This chain links TRBV18 with TRBJ2-2; possibly TRBD1 for D (6 bases). The V end was cut by 1 base, the J end by 4 bases, with 16 bases between. Germline CDR1 KGHSH, CDR2 LQKENI. The CDR3 covers 17 residues. The CDR3 DNA reads as TGTGCCAGCTCACCACTTGACAGGACCGCAGGCACCGGGGAGCTGTTTTTT. It translates to CASSPLDRTAGTGELFF.

The chain recombines TRBV30 with TRBJ1-2; 11 bases match TRBD1. This CDR3 contains 14 residues. Trimming cost V 5 bases and J 6 bases; bases outside gene matches: 8. Germline CDR1 is GTSNPN and CDR2 is SVGIG (reference sequence). The CDR3 protein is CAWVRDRGIDGYTF. DNA of the CDR3: TGTGCCTGGGTCCGGGACAGGGGGATCGATGGCTACACCTTC.

This sequence joins TRBV7-2 and TRBJ2-3; TRBD2 aligns across 11 bases. V shed 5 bases and J 3 bases; nucleotides not matched to a gene: 13. Germline V gene data show CDR1 as SGHTA and CDR2 as FQGNSA. This CDR3 has 18 amino acids. CDR3 sequence (DNA): TGTGCCAGCAGCCCAGGGACACTAGCGGGAGTAAGAACAGATACGCAGTATTTT. The encoded protein is CASSPGTLAGVRTDTQYF.

The chain employs TRBV10-3 and TRBJ1-2; 8 positions agree with TRBD1. V was pared by 5 bases and J by 4 bases, with 6 bases of the junction left unmatched. Germline V gene data show CDR1 as ENHRY and CDR2 as SYGVKD. The CDR3 spans 14 residues. CDR3 in amino acids: CAISTTGGTYGYTF. For the CDR3, the DNA is TGTGCCATCAGTACTACAGGGGGTACCTATGGCTACACCTTC.

The V gene is TRBV10-3, the J gene TRBJ1-5, with unresolved D. This CDR3 comprises 15 residues. Per germline, CDR1 ENHRY and CDR2 SYGVKD. V was trimmed by 0 bases and J by 10 bases, leaving 16 bases between them. In DNA, the CDR3 is TGTGCCATCAGTGAGTCTGAGACAACCAATGGACCCCAGCATTTT. It translates to CAISESETTNGPQHF.

The V and J genes are TRBV7-3 and TRBJ2-7; weak D call: TRBD2 (7 bases). The CDR3 is 18 residues long. Germline lookup yields CDR1 SGHTA and CDR2 FQGTGA. Deletions cut 4 bases from V and 2 bases from J, with 24 bases between. This CDR3 reads CASSSNPAVGGGPYEQYF. The CDR3 nucleotides read TGTGCCAGCAGCTCTAATCCGGCCGTGGGCGGGGGCCCCTACGAGCAGTACTTC.

This clone has just one count. The V and J genes are TRBV30 and TRBJ1-2; D is unclear. From germline, CDR1 is GTSNPN and CDR2 SVGIG (reference sequence). CDR3 length equals 14 residues. The V end lost 2 bases, the J end lost 3 bases, and 13 bases lay between the germline ends. This CDR3 reads CAWSFYSIDYGYTF. In DNA form, the CDR3 reads TGTGCCTGGAGTTTTTATTCTATCGACTATGGCTACACCTTC.

This clone was found a few times. The J gene is TRBJ1-5, the V gene TRBV6-5, with D possibly TRBD1 on 6 matching bases. CDR3 length: 15 residues. Trimming removed 7 bases at V and 7 bases at J, with 20 bases between. Germline CDR1 and CDR2: MNHEY and SVGAGI. The CDR3 DNA reads TGTGCCAGCATTAATACAGGGACTGGGGGCCAGCCCCAGCATTTT. It translates to CASINTGTGGQPQHF.

The chain links TRBV9 to TRBJ2-7; D remains unclear. The CDR3 is made up of 13 amino acids. The germline V gene has CDR1 SGDLS and CDR2 YYNGEE. V gave up 7 bases and J gave up 2 bases, with 13 bases separating them. CDR3 DNA sequence: TGTGCCAGCGCAAGGGAAACGGCCTACGAGCAGTACTTC. This sequence encodes CASARETAYEQYF.

This chain connects TRBV28 to TRBJ2-3; TRBD2 might be the D (6 bases). Germline V CDR1 and CDR2: MDHEN, SYDVKM. The CDR3 runs to 15 residues. Trimming stripped 3 bases from V and 2 bases from J, with 12 bases between. Here the CDR3 DNA reads TGTGCCAGCAGTTTGAGCGGGCCCTACACAGATACGCAGTATTTT. This sequence encodes CASSLSGPYTDTQYF.

The rearrangement uses TRBV5-8 and TRBJ2-2; perhaps TRBD1 as D (6 bases). Germline CDR1 and CDR2: SGHTS and YDEGEE. This CDR3 is built from 14 residues. Between the trimmed V and J ends, which lost 4 bases and 2 bases, there was a span of 9 bases. CDR3 DNA: TGTGCCAGCAGCCCGGGACAAAACACCGGGGAGCTGTTTTTT. Its translation is CASSPGQNTGELFF.

The gene calls are TRBV18 and TRBJ2-6; D gene uncertain. CDR1 is KGHSH, CDR2 LQKENI, per germline. The CDR3 has 16 amino acids. With 1 base removed from V and 3 bases from J, the gap between germline ends came to 10 bases. The DNA for the CDR3 is TGTGCCAGCTCACCACAGGGTGTTGATGGGGCCAACGTCCTGACTTTC. As protein: CASSPQGVDGANVLTF.

The V call is TRBV7-9, the J call TRBJ1-2, with D possibly matching TRBD1 (5 bases). The V end lost 5 bases, the J end lost 4 bases, and 11 bases lay between the germline ends. This CDR3 spans 13 amino acids. Germline lookup yields CDR1 SEHNR and CDR2 FQNEAQ (reference sequence). The CDR3 sequence: CASSLGGAYGYTF. The CDR3 DNA follows: TGTGCCAGCAGCCTAGGAGGGGCCTATGGCTACACCTTC. Full variable domain (rest looked up from reference TRBV7-9 and TRBJ1-2): DTGVSQNPRHKITKRGQNVTFRCDPISEHNRLYWYRQTLGQGPEFLTYFQNEAQLEKSRLLSDRFSAERPKGSFSTLEIQRTEQGDSAMYLCASSLGGAYGYTFGSGTRLTVV.

V is TRBV6-5 and J is TRBJ2-5; 10 nucleotides align to TRBD1. Germline V gene lookup returns CDR1 MNHEY and CDR2 SVGAGI. The V segment lost 10 bases and the J segment 1 base; nucleotides outside the gene matches: 9. The length of the CDR3 is 15 residues. The CDR3 DNA is TGTGCCACCCGGGACAGGGGAGGAAGCCAAGAGACCCAGTACTTC. As protein: CATRDRGGSQETQYF.

This sequence joins TRBV11-2 and TRBJ2-7; 9 bases line up with TRBD1. Germline CDR1 is SGHAT and CDR2 is FQNNGV. There are 15 residues in the CDR3. V lost 5 bases to trimming and J lost 7 bases; unmatched junction nucleotides: 12. CDR3 sequence: CASSPRTGVLAEQYF. DNA of the CDR3: TGTGCCAGCAGCCCGAGGACAGGGGTCCTTGCGGAGCAGTACTTC.

The genes are TRBV7-9 and TRBJ2-1; no reliable D call. This CDR3 has 16 amino acids. From germline, CDR1 is SEHNR and CDR2 FQNEAQ (reference sequence). Trimming pared 2 bases from V and 0 bases from J, leaving 11 bases between. The CDR3 DNA reads TGTGCCAGCAGCTTACCGGAGCTGGGCTCCTACAATGAGCAGTTCTTC. It specifies CASSLPELGSYNEQFF.

This chain uses TRBV30 with TRBJ1-2, with D maybe TRBD1 (6 bases). The ends were cut back, 3 bases at V and 4 bases at J, with 24 bases in the middle. Germline CDR1 reads GTSNPN; CDR2 reads SVGIG (reference sequence). The length of the CDR3 is 17 residues. In DNA, the CDR3 is TGTGCCTGGAGCTCACCGGGACACGGGGGTCTAATCTATGGCTACACCTTC. Residues: CAWSSPGHGGLIYGYTF.